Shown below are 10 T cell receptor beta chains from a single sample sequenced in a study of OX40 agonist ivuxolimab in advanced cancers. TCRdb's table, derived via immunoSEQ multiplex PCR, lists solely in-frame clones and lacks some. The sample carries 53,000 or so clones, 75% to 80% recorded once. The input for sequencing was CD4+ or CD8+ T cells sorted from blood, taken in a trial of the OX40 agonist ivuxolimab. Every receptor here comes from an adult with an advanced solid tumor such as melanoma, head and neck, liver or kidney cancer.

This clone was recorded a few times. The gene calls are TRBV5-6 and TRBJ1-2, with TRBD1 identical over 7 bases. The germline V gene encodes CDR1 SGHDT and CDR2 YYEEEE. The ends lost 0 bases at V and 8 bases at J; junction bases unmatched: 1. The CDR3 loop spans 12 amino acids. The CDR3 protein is CASSLDRGGYTF. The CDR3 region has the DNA TGTGCCAGCAGCTTGGACAGGGGAGGCTACACCTTC.

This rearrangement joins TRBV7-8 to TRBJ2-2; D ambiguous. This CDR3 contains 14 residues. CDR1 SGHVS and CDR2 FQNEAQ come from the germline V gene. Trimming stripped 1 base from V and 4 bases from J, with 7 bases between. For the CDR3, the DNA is TGTGCCAGCAGCTTAGTACTGAGCACCGGGGAGCTGTTTTTT. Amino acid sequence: CASSLVLSTGELFF.

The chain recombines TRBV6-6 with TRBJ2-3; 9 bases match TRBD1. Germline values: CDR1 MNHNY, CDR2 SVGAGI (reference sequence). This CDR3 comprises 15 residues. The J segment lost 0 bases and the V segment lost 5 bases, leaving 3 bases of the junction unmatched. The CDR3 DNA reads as TGTGCCAGCAGTCCCGGGACAGGGAGCACAGATACGCAGTATTTT. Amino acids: CASSPGTGSTDTQYF.

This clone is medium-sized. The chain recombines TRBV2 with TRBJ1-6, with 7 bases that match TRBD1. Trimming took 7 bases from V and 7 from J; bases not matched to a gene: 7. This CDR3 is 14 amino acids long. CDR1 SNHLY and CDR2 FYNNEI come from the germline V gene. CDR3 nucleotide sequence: TGTGCCAGCAAAAGGGACAGAGGGAATTCACCCCTCCACTTT. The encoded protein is CASKRDRGNSPLHF.

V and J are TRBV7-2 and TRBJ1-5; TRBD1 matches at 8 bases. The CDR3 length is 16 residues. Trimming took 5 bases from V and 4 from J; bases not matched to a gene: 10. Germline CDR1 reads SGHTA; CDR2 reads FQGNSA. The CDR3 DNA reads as TGTGCCAGCAGCCCAGGACAGGGTCGGGTAAATCAGCCCCAGCATTTT. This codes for CASSPGQGRVNQPQHF.

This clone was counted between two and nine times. The CDR3, as DNA: TGTGCCAGCAGCAACTCCCCTTATAGCGGGGACCAAGAGACCCAGTACTTC. It codes for CASSNSPYSGDQETQYF. The chain joins TRBV28 to TRBJ2-5, with 8 bases that match TRBD2. Germline V gives CDR1 MDHEN, CDR2 SYDVKM. The J segment lost 0 bases and the V segment lost 6 bases, leaving 12 bases of the junction unmatched. The CDR3 covers 17 residues.

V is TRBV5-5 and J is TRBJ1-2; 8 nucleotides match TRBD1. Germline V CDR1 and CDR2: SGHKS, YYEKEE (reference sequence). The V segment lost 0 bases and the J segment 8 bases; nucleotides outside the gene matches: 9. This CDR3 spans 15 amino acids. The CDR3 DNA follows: TGTGCCAGCAGCTTGGGGCAGGGGGCCGTAGAAGGCTACACCTTC. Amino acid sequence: CASSLGQGAVEGYTF. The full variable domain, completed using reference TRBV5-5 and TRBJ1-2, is DAGVTQSPTHLIKTRGQQVTLRCSPISGHKSVSWYQQVLGQGPQFIFQYYEKEERGRGNFPDRFSARQFPNYSSELNVNALLLGDSALYLCASSLGQGAVEGYTFGSGTRLTVV.

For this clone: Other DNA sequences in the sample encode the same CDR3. This CDR3 reads CASSPGGLNTEAFF. The CDR3 bases are TGCGCCAGCAGCCCAGGGGGCCTGAACACTGAAGCTTTCTTT. The V gene is TRBV5-1, the J gene TRBJ1-1; 8 bases are a match to TRBD1. This CDR3 region has 14 residues. Trimming removed 4 bases from V and 0 bases from J; junction bases left unmatched: 2. Germline CDR1 reads SGHRS; CDR2 reads YFSETQ.

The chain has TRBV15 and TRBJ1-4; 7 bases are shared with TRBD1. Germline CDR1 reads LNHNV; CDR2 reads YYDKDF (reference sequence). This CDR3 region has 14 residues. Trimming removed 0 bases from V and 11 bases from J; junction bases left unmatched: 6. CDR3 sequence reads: CATSRERDSLKLFF. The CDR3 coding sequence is TGTGCCACCAGCAGAGAACGGGACAGCCTTAAACTGTTTTTT.

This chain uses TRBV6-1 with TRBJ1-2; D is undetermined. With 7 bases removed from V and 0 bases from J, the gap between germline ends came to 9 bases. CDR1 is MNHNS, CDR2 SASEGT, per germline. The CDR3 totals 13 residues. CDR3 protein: CASIAVANYGYTF. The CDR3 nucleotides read TGTGCCAGCATAGCCGTAGCTAACTATGGCTACACCTTC.